The 5 T cell receptor beta chains below were found in one sample sequenced in a study of human T cells and chemical hapten exposure. Unique molecular identifiers were attached to individual cDNA molecules within the library. TCRdb used MiXCR to reprocess the reads, holding one entry per CDR3 protein. The sample includes about 120,000 distinct CDR3 sequences, about 8.9% of them seen just once. Total RNA was isolated from whole blood that had not been fractionated. Sequencing was carried out using whole blood. These receptors were obtained from a human donor in good health. Some clones in this sample may be carry-over from other donors' samples.

The genes are TRBV20-1 and TRBJ2-5, with 9 bases aligning to TRBD1. This CDR3 contains 14 residues. The ends lost 3 bases at V and 5 bases at J; junction bases unmatched: 7. Germline-derived CDR1 and CDR2 are DFQATT and SNEGSKA (reference sequence). In nucleotides, the CDR3 is TGCAGTGCTAGGGACAGGGACAGGGACGAGACCCAGTACTTC. Protein sequence: CSARDRDRDETQYF.

This clonotype has at least ten counts. Here the CDR3 reads CASSDSTSGSNEQFF. As DNA, the CDR3 is TGTGCCAGCAGTGACTCGACTAGCGGGAGCAATGAGCAGTTCTTC. The genes are TRBV6-4 and TRBJ2-1; 12 nucleotides agree with TRBD2. Germline V gene sequence: CDR1 MRHNA, CDR2 SNTAGT. Trimming took 0 bases from V and 6 from J; bases not matched to a gene: 0. The CDR3 is 15 amino acids.

This clonotype has only a few counts. V and J are TRBV29-1 and TRBJ2-5; D gene ambiguous. CDR1 and CDR2 (germline): SQVTM, ANQGSEA. Trimming took off 6 bases at V and 2 bases at J, with 10 bases between the two ends. The CDR3 consists of 12 residues. The CDR3 DNA is TGCAGCGTCGCCCATATTCAAGAGACCCAGTACTTC. Protein sequence: CSVAHIQETQYF.

This clonotype has a handful of counts. The rearrangement joins TRBV23-1 to TRBJ2-7, with a tentative D call TRBD1 (5 bases). TRBV23-1 is an ORF, and what it does is uncertain. The V end lost 10 bases, the J end lost 11 bases, and 21 bases lay between the germline ends. The CDR3 extends over 12 amino acids. The CDR3 region is CATDEMASREYF. In nucleotides, the CDR3 is TGCGCCACAGATGAGATGGCATCCAGGGAGTACTTC.

The rearrangement joins TRBV19 to TRBJ1-2; D is unresolved. The CDR3 extends over 13 amino acids. V lost 3 bases and J lost 4, with 9 bases in between. CDR1 LNHDA and CDR2 SQIVND come from the germline V gene (reference sequence). In DNA form, the CDR3 reads TGTGCCAGTAGTATTGCGGGAGGCTATGGCTACACCTTC. This sequence encodes CASSIAGGYGYTF.